Shown below are 9 T cell receptor beta chains from a single sample sequenced in a study of identical twins. TCRdb analysed the 5' RACE reads with MiXCR anew, one entry per CDR3 protein. This sample has about 900,000 distinct CDR3 sequences, with 9% to 15% found just once. These data were also filed under a second study, of yellow fever vaccine responses in identical twins.

Sequencing used PBMCs. The receptors were gathered from a woman between 18 and 29 years old in good health.

The genes are TRBV11-2 and TRBJ2-1; maybe TRBD1 (6 bases). Germline lookup yields CDR1 SGHAT and CDR2 FQNNGV. Trimming took 4 bases from V and 5 from J, leaving 18 bases between them. The CDR3 has 16 amino acids. In DNA, the CDR3 is TGTGCCAGCAGCTCCCACAGGGCAGGGGCACACAATGAGCAGTTCTTC. This translates into CASSSHRAGAHNEQFF.

This clonotype was counted many times. The V and J genes are TRBV5-5 and TRBJ2-1; 8 bases line up with TRBD2. This CDR3 is built from 15 residues. With 0 bases clipped from V and 2 bases from J, the junction kept 1 base outside the gene matches. In germline, CDR1 is SGHKS, CDR2 YYEKEE (reference sequence). DNA of the CDR3: TGTGCCAGCAGCTTGGGCGGGAGGCCCTACAATGAGCAGTTCTTC. This encodes CASSLGGRPYNEQFF.

This clonotype was detected a few times. This chain connects TRBV6-1 to TRBJ2-5, with a possible D match to TRBD2 (6 bases). This CDR3 is built from 13 residues. CDR1 and CDR2 (germline): MNHNS, SASEGT. The ends were cut back, 4 bases at V and 5 bases at J, with 11 bases in the middle. The CDR3: CASSAGGSETQYF. In DNA, the CDR3 is TGTGCCAGCAGTGCTGGGGGGTCGGAGACCCAGTACTTC.

This clonotype was picked up a small number of times. J is TRBJ2-2 and V is TRBV7-9; D remains ambiguous. CDR3 length: 16 residues. Trimming removed 1 base from V and 4 bases from J, with 13 bases in between. CDR1 is SEHNR and CDR2 is FQNEAQ in the germline V gene (reference sequence). The CDR3 reads CASSLEVGLGTGELFF. The CDR3 DNA sequence: TGTGCCAGCAGCTTAGAGGTGGGCCTGGGCACCGGGGAGCTGTTTTTT.

The V gene is TRBV24-1, the J gene TRBJ1-2; a weak D match, TRBD1 (6 bases). This CDR3 comprises 14 residues. Trimming took 5 bases from V and 0 from J, leaving 9 bases between them. Germline V CDR1 and CDR2: KGHDR, SFDVKD. CDR3 in DNA: TGTGCCACCAGTGCGCAGGGGTCTAACTATGGCTACACCTTC. Translating gives CATSAQGSNYGYTF.

The sample holds many counts of this clonotype. The chain carries TRBV2 and TRBJ1-5; D not resolved. Trimming took 3 bases from V and 6 from J, leaving 9 bases between them. This CDR3 comprises 13 residues. Germline values: CDR1 SNHLY, CDR2 FYNNEI. CDR3 region: CASSDSHGQPQHF. The CDR3 nucleotides read TGTGCCAGCAGTGACAGTCATGGTCAGCCCCAGCATTTT.

There are a few counts of this clonotype. The chain employs TRBV29-1 and TRBJ2-5, with D perhaps TRBD1 or TRBD2 (6 bases each). CDR3 length: 13 residues. The germline CDR1 and CDR2 sequences are SQVTM and ANQGSEA. Trimming shortened V by 5 bases and J by 0 bases, and 10 bases separated the two germline ends. For the CDR3, the DNA is TGCAGCGTTCAGAGGGGGGACCAAGAGACCCAGTACTTC. Translating gives CSVQRGDQETQYF.

This clonotype came up a few times. This chain connects TRBV6-1 to TRBJ1-1; TRBD1 aligns across 7 bases. After removal of 6 bases from V and 5 bases from J, the junction contained 9 bases not matched to a gene. The germline V gene has CDR1 MNHNS and CDR2 SASEGT. The CDR3 is 14 amino acids. The CDR3 spells CASSTDRERTEAFF. The CDR3 DNA is TGTGCCAGCAGCACTGACAGGGAAAGAACTGAAGCTTTCTTT.

CDR3 bases: TGTGCCGTCTCAAGTGGCGGGAGGGCCGGCAATGAGCAGTTCTTC. It encodes CAVSSGGRAGNEQFF. This chain uses TRBV12-3 or TRBV12-4 with TRBJ2-1, with 9 positions matching TRBD2. The CDR3 consists of 15 residues. V was clipped by 11 bases and J by 6 bases; unmatched bases: 14.